The T cell receptor (beta chain) under discussion was sequenced for a study of blood T cells in healthy people across ages. Whole-study findings and limits: More naive CD4+ cells and higher diversity were found in long-lived than in aged donors. Donor CMV status, an unknown factor, possibly confounded changes in expanded clonotypes.

The germline CDR1 and CDR2 sequences are MNHEY and SVGAGI. The CDR3 runs 18 residues. The ends were cut back, 2 bases at V and 7 bases at J, with 21 bases in the middle. Then a second PCR, running about 6 to 12 cycles, was carried out with a sample-barcoded 5' primer and a J-beta primer mix. With 12 random nucleotides, a template-switch adaptor tagged each individual cDNA molecule. TCRdb redid the calling of the 5' RACE reads with MiXCR, one entry per CDR3 protein. In the table there are 600,000 or so distinct CDR3 sequences, about 30% of which are singletons. The study drew donors from healthy Caucasian individuals in Russia aged roughly 6 to 90. This clonotype was seen many times. Its matching antigen is unknown.

The receptor comes from a woman older than 75 in good health. The sample taken for sequencing was blood. The gene calls are TRBV6-5 and TRBJ1-6; possible D gene TRBD1, 5 bases. The CDR3 region has the DNA TGTGCCAGCAGTTACCGTTCACCGATCCCAGGGAGAAATTCACCCCTCCACTTT. Encoded protein: CASSYRSPIPGRNSPLHF.